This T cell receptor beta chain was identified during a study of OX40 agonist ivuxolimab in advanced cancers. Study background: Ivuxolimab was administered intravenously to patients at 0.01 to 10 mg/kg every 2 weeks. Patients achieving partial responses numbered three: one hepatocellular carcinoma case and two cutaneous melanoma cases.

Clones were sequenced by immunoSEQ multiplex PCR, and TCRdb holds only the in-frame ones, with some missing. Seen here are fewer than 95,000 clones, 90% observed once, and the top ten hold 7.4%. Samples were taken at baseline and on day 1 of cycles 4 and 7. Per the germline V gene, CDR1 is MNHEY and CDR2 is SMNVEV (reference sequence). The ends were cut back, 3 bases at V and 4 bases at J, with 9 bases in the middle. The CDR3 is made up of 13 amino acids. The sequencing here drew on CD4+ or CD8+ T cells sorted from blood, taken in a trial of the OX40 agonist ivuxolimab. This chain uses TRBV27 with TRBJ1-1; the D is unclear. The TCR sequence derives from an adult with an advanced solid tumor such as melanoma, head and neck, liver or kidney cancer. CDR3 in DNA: TGTGCCAGCAGTTTCTATATCGGCACTGAAGCTTTCTTT. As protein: CASSFYIGTEAFF.